This T cell receptor beta chain was profiled in a study of metastatic and nonmetastatic thyroid tumors. About the research overall: Repertoire comparisons spanned blood and tumor or nodule tissue from malignant and benign thyroid patients.

Study-wide results and limits: Reports indicated that malignant thyroid tumors showed significantly higher TCR beta diversity than benign nodules did, in blood and tumor.

Ahead of thyroid surgery, no patient had received treatment of any kind. As originally analysed: Variation in CDR3 across clinicopathological groups served as the basis for constructing a distant-metastasis classifier in papillary thyroid cancer. TCRdb re-called the PCR reads via MiXCR. The V and J calls, along with clone size, are taken from TCRdb and not from the paper's own processing. The table has 30,000 to 40,000 clones, under 25% seen once. CDR1 and CDR2 from the germline V gene are MNHEY and SMNVEV (reference sequence). The CDR3 extends over 14 amino acids. Concerning this clone itself: The antigen remains unidentified. The junction and the germline gene differ at one end; a read error may be behind it.

The V call is TRBV27, the J call TRBJ1-2, with D maybe TRBD1 (6 bases). The origin of this receptor is a female donor with papillary thyroid cancer or a benign thyroid nodule (not recorded which). Some clones in this sample may be carry-over from other donors' samples. Sequencing used blood. The DNA for the CDR3 is TGTGCCAGCAGTAGGGCAAGGGGGGACTATCGCTACACCTTC. Its protein is CASSRARGDYRYTF.